Below are 5 T cell receptor beta chains sequenced from a single sample in a study of blood T cells in healthy people across ages. A second PCR, run for roughly 7 to 11 cycles, used a sample-barcoded 5' primer plus a J-beta primer mix. MiXCR, run by TCRdb on the 5' RACE reads, gives a single entry per CDR3 protein. The sample has around 2 million distinct CDR3 sequences; about two fifths are singletons. Sequenced material: blood. Source of these receptors: a human donor in good health.

This clonotype was picked up a small number of times. V usage is TRBV10-3 and J usage is TRBJ2-3; weak D call: TRBD1 (5 bases). Trimming shortened V by 8 bases and J by 6 bases, and 15 bases separated the two germline ends. This CDR3 contains 13 residues. Germline V gene lookup returns CDR1 ENHRY and CDR2 SYGVKD. The CDR3 is CAISGRETDTQYF. CDR3 DNA: TGTGCCATCTCAGGCAGGGAAACGGATACGCAGTATTTT.

This clonotype has just a few counts. This rearrangement joins TRBV12-3 or TRBV12-4 to TRBJ1-2, with 9 nucleotides matching TRBD1. The CDR3 length is 16 residues. Trimming removed 1 base from V and 7 bases from J; junction bases left unmatched: 10. The CDR3 DNA reads TGTGCCAGCAGTTTAGGACAGGGGGGATATCTGGGTGGCTACACCTTC. It specifies CASSLGQGGYLGGYTF.

The V and J genes are TRBV5-1 and TRBJ2-1; TRBD2 aligns across 9 bases. There are 16 residues in the CDR3. The germline CDR1 and CDR2 sequences are SGHRS and YFSETQ. V lost 1 base and J lost 6; bases outside the gene matches: 8. CDR3 residues: CASSLQGRGGRNEQFF. The CDR3 DNA reads TGCGCCAGCAGCTTGCAGGGGCGGGGGGGCCGCAATGAGCAGTTCTTC.

V is TRBV6-5 and J is TRBJ1-2; no firm D call. The V gene's germline CDR1 is MNHEY and CDR2 SVGAGI. Trimming shortened V by 0 bases and J by 4 bases, and 12 bases separated the two germline ends. There are 15 residues in the CDR3. The CDR3 spells CASSYSIQDRYGYTF. The CDR3 DNA reads as TGTGCCAGCAGTTACTCGATTCAGGACCGCTATGGCTACACCTTC.

The chain is built from TRBV5-1 and TRBJ1-1, with no clear D. This CDR3 contains 15 residues. The ends were cut back, 0 bases at V and 1 base at J, with 10 bases in the middle. The germline gives CDR1 SGHRS, CDR2 YFSETQ. Here the CDR3 DNA reads TGCGCCAGCAGCTTGGATAGTAGTCAGAACACTGAAGCTTTCTTT. Translating gives CASSLDSSQNTEAFF.